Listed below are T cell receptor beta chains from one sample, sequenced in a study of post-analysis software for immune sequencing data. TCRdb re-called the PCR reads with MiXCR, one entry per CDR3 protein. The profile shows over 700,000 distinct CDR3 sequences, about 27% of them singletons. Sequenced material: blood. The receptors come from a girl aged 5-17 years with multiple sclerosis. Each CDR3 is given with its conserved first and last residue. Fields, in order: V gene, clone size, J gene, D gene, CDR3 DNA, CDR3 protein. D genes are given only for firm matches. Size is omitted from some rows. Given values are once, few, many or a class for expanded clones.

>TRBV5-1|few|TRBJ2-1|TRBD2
TGCGCCAGCAGCTTGGAGCCTAGCGGGGGGGCCAATGAGCAGTTCTTC
CASSLEPSGGANEQFF
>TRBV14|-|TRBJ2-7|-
TGTGCCAGCAGCCTGTGGAGGAGCTCCTACGAGCAGTACTTC
CASSLWRSSYEQYF
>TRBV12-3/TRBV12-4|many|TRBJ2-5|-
TGTGCCAGCAGTCAGGGAAGGGAAGAGACCCAGTACTTC
CASSQGREETQYF
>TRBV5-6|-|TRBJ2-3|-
TGTGCCAGCAGCTTTAAAGTCTCGTCACAGGCAGATATGCAGTATTTT
CASSFKVSSQADMQYF
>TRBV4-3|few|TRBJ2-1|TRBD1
TGCGCCAGCAGCCTGGGGGACAGGGACCTCCATGAGCAGTTCTTC
CASSLGDRDLHEQFF
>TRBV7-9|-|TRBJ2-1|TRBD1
TGTGCCAGCAGCCCATGGGGGGACAGGGGTATCAATGAGCAGTTCTTC
CASSPWGDRGINEQFF
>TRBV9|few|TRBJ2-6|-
TGTGCCAGCAGCGGTCAGGGGGCCAACGTCCTGACTTTC
CASSGQGANVLTF
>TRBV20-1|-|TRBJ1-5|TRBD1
TGCAGTGCTAGAGTAAGGGGGCTGAGCAATCAGCCCCAGCATTTT
CSARVRGLSNQPQHF
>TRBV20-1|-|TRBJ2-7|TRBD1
TGCAGTGCCCCTCTGACAGGGGGTATATTCGGGTACGAGCAGTACTTC
CSAPLTGGIFGYEQYF
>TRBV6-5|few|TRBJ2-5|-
TGTGCCAGCACCCGGACGTCGGCACCCCAAGAGACCCAGTACTTC
CASTRTSAPQETQYF
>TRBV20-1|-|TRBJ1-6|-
TGCAGTGTTTCCAGGACACCGAGCTCCTATAATTCACCCCTCCACTTT
CSVSRTPSSYNSPLHF
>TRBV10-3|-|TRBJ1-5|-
TGTGCCATCAGTGTCACAGGAGATAGCAATCAGCCCCAGCATTTT
CAISVTGDSNQPQHF
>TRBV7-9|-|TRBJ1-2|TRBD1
TGTGCCAGCAGCTTGCGACAGGGGCCTGTGGACTATGGCTACACCTTC
CASSLRQGPVDYGYTF
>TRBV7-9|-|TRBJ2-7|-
TGTGCCAGCAGCCAAACGGTGGGGGTCGACGAGCAGTACTTC
CASSQTVGVDEQYF
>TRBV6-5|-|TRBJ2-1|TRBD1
TGTGCCAGCAGTTACCGGGGACAGGTGGGTGAGCAGTTCTTC
CASSYRGQVGEQFF
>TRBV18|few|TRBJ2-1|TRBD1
TGTGCCAGCTCATCCGACAGGGGCCTCTACAATGAGCAGTTCTTC
CASSSDRGLYNEQFF
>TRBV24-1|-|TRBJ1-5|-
TGTGCCACCAGTTACGGGGGTGGGCAGCCCCAGCATTTT
CATSYGGGQPQHF